This paragraph reports one T cell receptor (beta chain). Its antigen is undetermined. Amplifying from RNA transcripts, the study obtained TCR beta CDR3 regions. HTBI primers were employed in first-round RT-PCR, then a second-round multiplex PCR followed. TCRdb re-analysed the multiplex PCR reads in MiXCR, keeping a single row per CDR3 protein. This sample yields roughly 600,000 distinct CDR3 sequences, of which roughly 39% are seen a single time; 3.5% to 4.5% belongs to the top ten. The sample comes from a study of Graves' ophthalmopathy and Graves' hyperthyroidism. Study results and caveats: For predicting ophthalmopathy progression, the model had roughly 70% sensitivity and 72.22% specificity.

Hyperthyroidism patients had new diagnoses, durations under 2 months, and ages of 18 to 65. In this cohort, patients with other autoimmune diseases, uncontrolled infections, pregnancy or lactation were excluded. Serum thyroxine and TRAb, along with clinical symptoms, thyroid ultrasound and orbital computed tomography, were what diagnosis relied on. V shed 3 bases and J 0 bases; nucleotides not matched to a gene: 16. CDR3 length: 19 amino acids. Germline-derived CDR1 and CDR2 are MGHRA and YSYEKL. The source of this sequence is an adult man with Graves' hyperthyroidism. Sample: peripheral blood or thyroid tissue (not recorded which). The V gene is TRBV4-1, the J gene TRBJ1-1, with TRBD1 matching 7 bases. The CDR3 reads CASSHHSLQGSKLNTEAFF. CDR3 in DNA: TGCGCCAGCAGCCATCATAGTCTACAGGGGAGTAAGCTGAACACTGAAGCTTTCTTT.